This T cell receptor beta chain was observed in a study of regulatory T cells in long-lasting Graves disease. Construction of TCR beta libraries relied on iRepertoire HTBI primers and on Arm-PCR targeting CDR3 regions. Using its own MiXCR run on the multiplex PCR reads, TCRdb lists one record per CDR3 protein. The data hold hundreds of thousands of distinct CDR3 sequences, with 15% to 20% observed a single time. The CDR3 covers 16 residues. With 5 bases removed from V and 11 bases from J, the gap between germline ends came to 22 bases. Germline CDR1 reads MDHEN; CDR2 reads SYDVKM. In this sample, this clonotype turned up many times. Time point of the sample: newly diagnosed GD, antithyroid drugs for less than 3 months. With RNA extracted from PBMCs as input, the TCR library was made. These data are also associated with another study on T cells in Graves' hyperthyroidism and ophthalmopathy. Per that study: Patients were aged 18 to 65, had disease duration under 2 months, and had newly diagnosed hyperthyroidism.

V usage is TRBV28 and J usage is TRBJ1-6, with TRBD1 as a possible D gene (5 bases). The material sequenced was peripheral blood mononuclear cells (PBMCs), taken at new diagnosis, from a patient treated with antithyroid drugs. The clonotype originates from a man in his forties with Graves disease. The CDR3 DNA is TGTGCCAGCAGTCTTAGGGACGGCGGCTTTGCGCCACCCCTCCACTTT. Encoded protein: CASSLRDGGFAPPLHF.